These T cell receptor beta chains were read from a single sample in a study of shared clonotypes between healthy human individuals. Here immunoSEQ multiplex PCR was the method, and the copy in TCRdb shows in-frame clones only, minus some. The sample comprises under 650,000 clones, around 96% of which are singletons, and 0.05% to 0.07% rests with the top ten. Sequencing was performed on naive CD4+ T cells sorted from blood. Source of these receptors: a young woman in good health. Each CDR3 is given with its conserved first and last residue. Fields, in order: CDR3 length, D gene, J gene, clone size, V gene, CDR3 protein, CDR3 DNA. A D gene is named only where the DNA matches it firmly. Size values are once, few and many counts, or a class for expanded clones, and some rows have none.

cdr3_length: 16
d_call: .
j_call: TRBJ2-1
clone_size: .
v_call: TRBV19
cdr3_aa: CASSIDLRGGHNEQFF
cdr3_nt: TGTGCCAGTAGTATAGATCTCCGGGGAGGCCACAATGAGCAGTTCTTC

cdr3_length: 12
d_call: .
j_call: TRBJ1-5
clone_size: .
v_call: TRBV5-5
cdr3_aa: CANLGSTQPQHF
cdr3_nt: TGTGCCAACTTAGGGTCCACTCAGCCCCAGCATTTT

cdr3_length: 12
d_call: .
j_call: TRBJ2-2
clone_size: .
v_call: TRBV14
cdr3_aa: CASSQDWGELFF
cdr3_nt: TGTGCCAGCAGCCAAGATTGGGGGGAGCTGTTTTTT

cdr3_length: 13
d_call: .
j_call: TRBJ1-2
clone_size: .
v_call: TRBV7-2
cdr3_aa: CASSFGGSGGYTF
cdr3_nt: TGTGCCAGCAGCTTCGGGGGCAGTGGTGGCTACACCTTC

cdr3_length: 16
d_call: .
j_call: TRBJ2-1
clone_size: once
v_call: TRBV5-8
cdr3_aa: CASSMGWLAVVGEQFF
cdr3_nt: TGTGCCAGCAGTATGGGGTGGCTAGCTGTGGTTGGGGAGCAGTTCTTC

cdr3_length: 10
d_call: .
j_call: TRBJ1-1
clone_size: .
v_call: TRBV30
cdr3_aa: CAWSDGSAFF
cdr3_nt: TGTGCCTGGAGTGACGGGTCAGCTTTCTTT

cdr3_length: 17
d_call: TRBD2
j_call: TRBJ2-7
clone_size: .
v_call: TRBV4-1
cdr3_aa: CASSPGGGRLLRVGQYF
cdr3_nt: TGCGCCAGCAGCCCGGGAGGCGGGAGGCTTCTCCGTGTTGGGCAGTACTTC

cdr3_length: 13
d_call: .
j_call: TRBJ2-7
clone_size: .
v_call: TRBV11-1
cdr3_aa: CASSLGRAYEQYF
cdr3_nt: TGTGCCAGCAGCTTGGGCAGGGCCTACGAGCAGTACTTC

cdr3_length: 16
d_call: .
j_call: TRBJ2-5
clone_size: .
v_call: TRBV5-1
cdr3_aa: CASSLVGAGSGETQYF
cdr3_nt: TGCGCCAGCAGCTTGGTGGGTGCTGGCTCGGGAGAGACCCAGTACTTC

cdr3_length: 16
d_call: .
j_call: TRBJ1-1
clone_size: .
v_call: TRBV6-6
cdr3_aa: CASSYVVLGGNTEAFF
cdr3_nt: TGTGCCAGCAGTTACGTCGTCCTGGGGGGCAACACTGAAGCTTTCTTT

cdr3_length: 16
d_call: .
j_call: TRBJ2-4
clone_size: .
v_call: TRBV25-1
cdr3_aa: CASSEYRGRTKNIQYF
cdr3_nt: TGTGCCAGCAGTGAATACCGGGGACGGACTAAAAACATTCAGTACTTC

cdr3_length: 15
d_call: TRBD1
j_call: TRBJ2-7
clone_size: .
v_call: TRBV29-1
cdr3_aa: CSASDRDRGNNEQYF
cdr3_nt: TGCAGCGCCAGCGACCGGGACAGGGGGAACAACGAGCAGTACTTC

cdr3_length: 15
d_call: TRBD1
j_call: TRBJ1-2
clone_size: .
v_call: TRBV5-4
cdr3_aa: CASSPGFGTGYGYTF
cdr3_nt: TGTGCCAGCAGCCCGGGCTTCGGGACAGGGTATGGCTACACCTTC

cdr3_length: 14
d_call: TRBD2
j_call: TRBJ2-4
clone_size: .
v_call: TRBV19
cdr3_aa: CASSILAGDYIQYF
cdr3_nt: TGTGCCAGTAGTATCCTAGCGGGAGATTACATTCAGTACTTC

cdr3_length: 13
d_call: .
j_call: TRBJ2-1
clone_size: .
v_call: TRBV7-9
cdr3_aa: CASSLAGGNEQFF
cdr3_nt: TGTGCCAGCAGCTTAGCGGGAGGCAATGAGCAGTTCTTC

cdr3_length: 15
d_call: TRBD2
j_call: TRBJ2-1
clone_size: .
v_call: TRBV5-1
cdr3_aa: CASSLGTSGRNEQFF
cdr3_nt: TGCGCCAGCAGCTTAGGGACTAGCGGGAGGAATGAGCAGTTCTTC

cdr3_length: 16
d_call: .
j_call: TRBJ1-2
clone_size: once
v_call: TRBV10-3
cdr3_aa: CAISGRGGGSNYGYTF
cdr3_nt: TGTGCCATCAGTGGTCGAGGGGGGGGAAGTAACTATGGCTACACCTTC

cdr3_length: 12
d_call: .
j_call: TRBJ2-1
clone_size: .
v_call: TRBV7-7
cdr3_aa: CASSLDGNEQFF
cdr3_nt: TGTGCCAGCAGCCTAGACGGCAATGAGCAGTTCTTC

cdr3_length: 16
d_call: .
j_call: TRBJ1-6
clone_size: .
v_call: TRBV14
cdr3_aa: CASSQDFGQINSPLHF
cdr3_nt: TGTGCCAGCAGCCAAGACTTCGGGCAGATAAATTCACCCCTCCACTTT

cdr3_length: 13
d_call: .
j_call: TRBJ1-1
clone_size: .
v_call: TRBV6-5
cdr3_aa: CASSYRGGQEAFF
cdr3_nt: TGTGCCAGCAGTTACAGAGGGGGACAAGAAGCTTTCTTT

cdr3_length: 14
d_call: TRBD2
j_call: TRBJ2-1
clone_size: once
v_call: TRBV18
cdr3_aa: CASSLAGGYNEQFF
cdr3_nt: TGTGCCAGCTCTCTAGCGGGGGGCTACAATGAGCAGTTCTTC

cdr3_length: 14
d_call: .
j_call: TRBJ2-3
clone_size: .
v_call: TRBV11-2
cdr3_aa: CASSLDPGTDTQYF
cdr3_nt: TGTGCCAGCAGCTTAGACCCCGGAACAGATACGCAGTATTTT

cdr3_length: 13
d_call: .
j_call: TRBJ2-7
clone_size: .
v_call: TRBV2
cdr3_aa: CASSASESYEQYF
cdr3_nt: TGTGCCAGCAGTGCGTCCGAGAGCTACGAGCAGTACTTC

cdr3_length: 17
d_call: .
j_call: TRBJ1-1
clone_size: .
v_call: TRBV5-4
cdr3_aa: CASSSLLGVTGVTEAFF
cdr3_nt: TGTGCCAGCAGCTCCCTACTTGGGGTTACCGGGGTGACTGAAGCTTTCTTT

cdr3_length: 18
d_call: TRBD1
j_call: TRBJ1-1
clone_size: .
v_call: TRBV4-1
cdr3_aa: CASSQDIHGTGGKTEAFF
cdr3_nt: TGCGCCAGCAGCCAAGATATTCATGGGACAGGGGGAAAGACTGAAGCTTTCTTT

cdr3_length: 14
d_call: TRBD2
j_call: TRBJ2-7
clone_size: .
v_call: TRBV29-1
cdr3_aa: CSVEMLAGRYEQYF
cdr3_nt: TGCAGCGTTGAAATGCTAGCGGGAAGGTACGAGCAGTACTTC

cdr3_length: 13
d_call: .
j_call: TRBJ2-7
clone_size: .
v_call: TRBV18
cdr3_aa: CASSAQETYEQYF
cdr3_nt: TGTGCCAGCTCAGCACAGGAAACCTACGAGCAGTACTTC

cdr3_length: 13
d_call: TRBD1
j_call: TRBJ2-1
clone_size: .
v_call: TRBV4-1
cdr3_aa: CASSLGQLNEQFF
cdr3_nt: TGCGCCAGCAGCCTGGGACAGCTTAATGAGCAGTTCTTC

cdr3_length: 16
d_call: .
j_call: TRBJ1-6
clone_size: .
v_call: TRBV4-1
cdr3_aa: CASSQPQGKMYSPLHF
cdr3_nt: TGCGCCAGCAGCCAGCCACAGGGAAAAATGTATTCACCCCTCCACTTT

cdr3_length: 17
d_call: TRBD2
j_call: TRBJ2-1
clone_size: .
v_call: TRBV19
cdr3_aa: CASSVISTSGGYNEQFF
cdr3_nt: TGTGCCAGTAGTGTGATCTCAACTAGCGGGGGATACAATGAGCAGTTCTTC

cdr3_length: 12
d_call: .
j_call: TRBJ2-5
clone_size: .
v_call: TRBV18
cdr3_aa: CASSPPRETQYF
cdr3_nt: TGTGCCAGCTCACCACCGCGAGAGACCCAGTACTTC

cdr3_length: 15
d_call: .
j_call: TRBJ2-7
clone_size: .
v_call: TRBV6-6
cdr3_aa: CASSYDLVFGREQYF
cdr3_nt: TGTGCCAGCAGTTATGACTTGGTTTTTGGTCGCGAGCAGTACTTC

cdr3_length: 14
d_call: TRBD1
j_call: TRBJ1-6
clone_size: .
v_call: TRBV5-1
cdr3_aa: CASSSPGQGSPLHF
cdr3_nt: TGCGCCAGCAGCTCACCGGGACAGGGATCACCCCTCCACTTT

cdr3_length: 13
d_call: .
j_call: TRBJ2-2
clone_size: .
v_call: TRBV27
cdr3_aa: CASSLRVDGELFF
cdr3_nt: TGTGCCAGCAGTTTACGGGTTGACGGGGAGCTGTTTTTT

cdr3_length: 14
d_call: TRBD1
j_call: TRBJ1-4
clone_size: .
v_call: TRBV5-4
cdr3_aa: CASSRQGVEEKLFF
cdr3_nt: TGTGCCAGCAGCAGACAGGGGGTGGAGGAAAAACTGTTTTTT

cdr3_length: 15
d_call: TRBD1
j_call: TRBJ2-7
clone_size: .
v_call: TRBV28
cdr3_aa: CASSRPGQRTYEQYF
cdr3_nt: TGTGCCAGCAGTCGCCCGGGACAGCGAACCTACGAGCAGTACTTC

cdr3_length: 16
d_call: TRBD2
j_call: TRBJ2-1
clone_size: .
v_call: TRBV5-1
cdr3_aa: CASSATSASVTNEQFF
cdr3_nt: TGCGCCAGCAGCGCAACTAGCGCTTCCGTGACCAATGAGCAGTTCTTC

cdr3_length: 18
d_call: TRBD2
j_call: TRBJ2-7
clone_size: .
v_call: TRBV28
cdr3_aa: CASSPPTSGRPKPHEQYF
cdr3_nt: TGTGCCAGCAGTCCACCGACTAGCGGGAGGCCAAAACCCCACGAGCAGTACTTC

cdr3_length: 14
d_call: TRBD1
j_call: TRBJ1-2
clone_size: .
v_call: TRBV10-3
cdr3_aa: CAISGSTGEYGYTF
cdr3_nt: TGTGCCATCAGTGGATCGACAGGGGAATATGGCTACACCTTC

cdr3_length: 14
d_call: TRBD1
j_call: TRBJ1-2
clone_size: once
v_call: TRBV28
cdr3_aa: CASSPDRVLHGYTF
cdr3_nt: TGTGCCAGCAGTCCGGACAGGGTGTTGCATGGCTACACCTTC

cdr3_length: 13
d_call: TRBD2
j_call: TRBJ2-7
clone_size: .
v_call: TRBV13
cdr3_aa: CASKIAGAYEQYF
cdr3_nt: TGTGCCAGCAAAATAGCGGGAGCCTACGAGCAGTACTTC

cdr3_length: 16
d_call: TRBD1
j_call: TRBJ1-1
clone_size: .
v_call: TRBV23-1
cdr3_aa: CASSRDRGRLNTEAFF
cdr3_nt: TGCGCCAGCAGTCGGGACAGGGGCCGATTGAACACTGAAGCTTTCTTT

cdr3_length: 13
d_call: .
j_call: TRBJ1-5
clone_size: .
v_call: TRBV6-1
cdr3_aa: CASSELGNQPQHF
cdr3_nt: TGTGCCAGCAGTGAATTGGGAAATCAGCCCCAGCATTTT

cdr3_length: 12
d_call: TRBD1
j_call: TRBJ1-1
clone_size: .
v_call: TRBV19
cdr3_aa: CASQGQGTEAFF
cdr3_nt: TGTGCCAGCCAGGGACAGGGGACTGAAGCTTTCTTT

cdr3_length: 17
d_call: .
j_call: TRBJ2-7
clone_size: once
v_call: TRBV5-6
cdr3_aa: CASSSAGGIGSSYEQYF
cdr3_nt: TGTGCCAGCAGCTCGGCTGGCGGAATCGGGAGCTCCTACGAGCAGTACTTC

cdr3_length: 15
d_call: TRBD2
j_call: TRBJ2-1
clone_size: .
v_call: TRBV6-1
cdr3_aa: CASHSGTSGVNEQFF
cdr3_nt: TGTGCCAGCCATTCCGGGACTAGCGGGGTTAATGAGCAGTTCTTC

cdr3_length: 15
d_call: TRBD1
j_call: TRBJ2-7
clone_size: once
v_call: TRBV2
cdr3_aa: CASSTTGGSSYEQYF
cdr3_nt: TGTGCCAGCAGTACAACAGGGGGAAGCTCCTACGAGCAGTACTTC

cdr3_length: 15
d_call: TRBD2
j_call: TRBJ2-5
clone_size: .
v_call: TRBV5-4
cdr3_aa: CATWLAGNREETQYF
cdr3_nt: TGTGCCACCTGGTTAGCGGGCAACCGAGAAGAGACCCAGTACTTC

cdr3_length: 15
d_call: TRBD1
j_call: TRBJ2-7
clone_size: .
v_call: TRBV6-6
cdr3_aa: CASSYPGQRSYEQYF
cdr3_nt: TGTGCCAGCAGTTACCCGGGACAGCGCTCCTACGAGCAGTACTTC

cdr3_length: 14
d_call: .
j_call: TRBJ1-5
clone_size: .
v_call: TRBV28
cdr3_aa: CASRSGGAIQPQHF
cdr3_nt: TGTGCCAGCAGGTCCGGGGGGGCCATACAGCCCCAGCATTTT

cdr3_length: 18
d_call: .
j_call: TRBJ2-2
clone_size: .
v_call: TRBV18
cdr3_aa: CASSPPQGFSANTGELFF
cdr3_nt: TGTGCCAGCTCACCACCGCAGGGGTTTTCGGCGAACACCGGGGAGCTGTTTTTT

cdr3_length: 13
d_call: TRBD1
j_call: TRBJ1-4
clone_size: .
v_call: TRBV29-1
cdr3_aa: CSVMDRLGEKLFF
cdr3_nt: TGCAGCGTAATGGACAGGTTAGGTGAAAAACTGTTTTTT

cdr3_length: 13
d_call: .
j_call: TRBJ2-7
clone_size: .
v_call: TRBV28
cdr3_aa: CASSGPGSYEQYF
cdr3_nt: TGTGCCAGCAGCGGCCCTGGGTCCTACGAGCAGTACTTC

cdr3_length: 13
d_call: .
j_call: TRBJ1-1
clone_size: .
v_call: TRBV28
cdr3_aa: CASSSHGGGEAFF
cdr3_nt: TGTGCCAGCAGTTCCCACGGGGGAGGTGAAGCTTTCTTT

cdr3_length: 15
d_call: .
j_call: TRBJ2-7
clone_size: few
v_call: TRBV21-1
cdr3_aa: CASSPRTAGGVEQYF
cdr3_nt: TGTGCCAGCAGCCCTCGAACGGCAGGGGGCGTCGAGCAGTACTTC

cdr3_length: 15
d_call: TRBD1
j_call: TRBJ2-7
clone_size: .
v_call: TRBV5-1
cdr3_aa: CASSLRQGDPYEQYF
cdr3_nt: TGCGCCAGCAGCTTGAGACAGGGGGATCCCTACGAGCAGTACTTC

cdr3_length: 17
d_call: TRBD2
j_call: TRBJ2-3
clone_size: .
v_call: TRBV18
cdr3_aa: CASSPSVRGLAGDTQYF
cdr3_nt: TGTGCCAGCTCACCCAGTGTTAGGGGACTAGCGGGAGATACGCAGTATTTT

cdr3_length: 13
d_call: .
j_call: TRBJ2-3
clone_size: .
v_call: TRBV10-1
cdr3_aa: CASSTTNTDTQYF
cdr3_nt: TGCGCCAGCAGTACGACAAACACAGATACGCAGTATTTT